This T cell receptor (beta chain) is from a study of technical replicates of blood from a handful of donors. Here immunoSEQ multiplex PCR was the method, and the copy in TCRdb shows in-frame clones only, minus some. Of 80,000 or so clones detected, approximately 95% appear once; the ten largest clones hold around 0.37%. The table lists this clone with a few counts. The sequence was obtained from a human donor in good health. Sequences were obtained from T cells isolated from PBMCs.

The DNA of the CDR3 is TGTGCCAGCAGCCTCCCTCGAGAACAAGAGACCCAGTACTTC. This sequence encodes CASSLPREQETQYF. This sequence joins TRBV7-9 and TRBJ2-5, with D unresolved. The length of the CDR3 is 14 residues. Looked up from germline, CDR1 is SEHNR and CDR2 is FQNEAQ (reference sequence). Trimming removed 5 bases from V and 2 bases from J, with 12 bases in between.